Listed here is a single T cell receptor beta chain. It lacks a known antigen. No per-base quality is available; no much larger clone lies one base away. V trim: 6 bases; J trim: 5 bases; unmatched bases: 8. CDR3 length: 15 amino acids, cysteine to phenylalanine. The sequence is cut down to CDR3 DNA, 45 bases in frame from base 1. CDR1 is given as LGHNA and CDR2 as YNFKEQ, both from the germline V gene. The data are from a study of blood T cell repertoires in COVID-19 (dated by TCRdb to about 2020). Regarding the research as a whole: Samples covering the acute and convalescent phases of COVID-19 were provided by collaborators in the United States, Italy and Spain. A de-identified subject ID, COVID-19 status, age in years and sex were almost always included in the sample metadata. The repertoires were made available in a free public database intended to serve as a resource for research on the immune response to SARS-CoV-2. Deeply sampled blood TCRbeta repertoires from subjects exposed to, actively infected with, or recovered from COVID-19 were included in the dataset. Where available, HLA class I and class II types were taken from metadata supplied by the sample provider and were not determined by assay-based typing. The prospective study material was composed of cDNA or gDNA derived from T cells, B-cell-depleted T cells, or PBMCs. Samples were obtained from the ongoing ImmuneRACE study (first 160 participants) and from about 1,300 subjects provided by 6 global collaborators. Beyond this particular receptor, the publication reports: The quantity of clinical and demographic metadata differed by source and by participant and was supplied without curation.

The immunoSEQ Assay, a bias-controlled multiplex PCR, was used to amplify TCRbeta CDR3 regions from genomic DNA. Per the authors' processing: The number of nucleated cells in each sample was estimated from the amplification of reference gene primers within the assay. To quantify the absolute abundance of each unique TCRbeta CDR3 rearrangement, sequence reads were collapsed and filtered. For each sample, productive Simpson clonality was calculated as the square root of Simpson's diversity index across productive rearrangements. TCRdb obtained this table from immuneACCESS and retained in-frame rearrangements with V and J assigned. These tables miss some clones; where compared with another copy, unresolved V genes account for less than half of the shortfall, and the remainder is unexplained. The DNA gave D and trimming, while V, J and clone size come from that table. The sample table holds approximately 300,000 clones, of which roughly nine tenths were seen once. Of the sample, roughly 6.7% is held by the ten largest clones.

A second Seattle source provided samples from volunteer blood donors who had recovered from COVID-19. The collaborating institutions used their own protocols to collect whole blood in K2EDTA tubes. Collaborator samples were shipped for TCRbeta analysis as frozen whole blood, isolated PBMCs, or DNA extracted from either sample type. The specimen was peripheral blood. The rearranged segments are TRBV4-2 and TRBJ2-1; TRBD2 fits 9 bases in the junction. This sequence was found in a young man who had recovered from COVID-19. The CDR3 loop reads CASRPSGGPNNEQFF. The DNA reads as follows: TGTGCCAGCAGACCGAGCGGGGGGCCAAACAATGAGCAGTTCTTC.